The clone carrying this T cell receptor (beta chain) appeared a few times. Trimming took off 4 bases at V and 10 bases at J, with 19 bases between the two ends. Germline loops: CDR1 SEHNR, CDR2 FQNEAQ (reference sequence). The CDR3 extends over 15 amino acids. These data belong to a study of identical twins. One entry per CDR3 protein, called by TCRdb with MiXCR from the 5' RACE reads. The profile shows hundreds of thousands of distinct CDR3 sequences, approximately 21% of them singletons. These data also formed part of another study, on T cells expressing NK-cell markers.

This clonotype originated in a woman aged 18-29 years in good health. This chain links TRBV7-9 with TRBJ1-4; no reliable D call. The sample comprised PBMCs. The CDR3 DNA is TGTGCCAGCAGCTCCGCGACTGGACCTGGAGGAAAACTGTTTTTT. Translating it yields CASSSATGPGGKLFF.